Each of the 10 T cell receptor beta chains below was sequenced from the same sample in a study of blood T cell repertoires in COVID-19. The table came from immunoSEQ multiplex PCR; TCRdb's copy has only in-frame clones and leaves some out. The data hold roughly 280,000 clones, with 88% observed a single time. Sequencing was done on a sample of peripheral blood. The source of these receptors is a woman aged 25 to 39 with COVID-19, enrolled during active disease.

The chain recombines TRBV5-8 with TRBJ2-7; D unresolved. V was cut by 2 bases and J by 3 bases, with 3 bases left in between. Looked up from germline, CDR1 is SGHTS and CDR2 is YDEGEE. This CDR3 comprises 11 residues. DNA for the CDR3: TGTGCCAGCAGCTTTAGCTACGAGCAGTACTTC. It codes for CASSFSYEQYF. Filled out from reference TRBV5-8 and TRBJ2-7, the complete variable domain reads EAGVTQSPTHLIKTRGQQATLRCSPISGHTSVYWYQQALGLGLQFLLWYDEGEERNRGNFPPRFSGRQFPNYSSELNVNALELEDSALYLCASSFSYEQYFGPGTRLTVT.

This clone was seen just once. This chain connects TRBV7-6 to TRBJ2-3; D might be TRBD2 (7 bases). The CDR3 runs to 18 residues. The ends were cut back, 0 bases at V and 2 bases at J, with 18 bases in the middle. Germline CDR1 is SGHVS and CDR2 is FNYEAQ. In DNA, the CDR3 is TGTGCCAGCAGCTTAGCGGGGGGGGCAGCGGGCTCCACAGATACGCAGTATTTT. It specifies CASSLAGGAAGSTDTQYF.

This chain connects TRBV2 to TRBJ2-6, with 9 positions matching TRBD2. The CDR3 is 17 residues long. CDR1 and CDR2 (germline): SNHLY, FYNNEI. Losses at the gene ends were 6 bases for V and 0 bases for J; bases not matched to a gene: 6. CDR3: CASRPSAGGSGANVLTF. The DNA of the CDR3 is TGTGCCAGCAGGCCTTCAGCGGGGGGCTCTGGGGCCAACGTCCTGACTTTC.

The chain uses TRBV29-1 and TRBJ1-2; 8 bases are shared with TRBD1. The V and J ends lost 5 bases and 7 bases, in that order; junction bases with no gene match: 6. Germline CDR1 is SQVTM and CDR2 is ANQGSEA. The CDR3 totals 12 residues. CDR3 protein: CSVRDRGSGYTF. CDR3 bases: TGCAGCGTTCGAGACAGGGGAAGTGGCTACACCTTC.

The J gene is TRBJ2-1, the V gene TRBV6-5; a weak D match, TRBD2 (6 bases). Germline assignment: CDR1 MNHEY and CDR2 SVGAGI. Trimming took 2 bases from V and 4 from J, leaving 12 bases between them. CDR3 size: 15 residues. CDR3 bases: TGTGCCAGCAGTTACGGCGCTAGCGTTTACAATGAGCAGTTCTTC. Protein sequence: CASSYGASVYNEQFF.

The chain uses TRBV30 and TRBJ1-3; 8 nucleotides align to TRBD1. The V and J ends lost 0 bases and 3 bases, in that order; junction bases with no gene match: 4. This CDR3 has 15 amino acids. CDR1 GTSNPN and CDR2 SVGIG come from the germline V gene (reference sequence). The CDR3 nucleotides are TGTGCCTGGAGTGTAGGACAGGGCGATGGAAACACCATATATTTT. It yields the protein CAWSVGQGDGNTIYF.

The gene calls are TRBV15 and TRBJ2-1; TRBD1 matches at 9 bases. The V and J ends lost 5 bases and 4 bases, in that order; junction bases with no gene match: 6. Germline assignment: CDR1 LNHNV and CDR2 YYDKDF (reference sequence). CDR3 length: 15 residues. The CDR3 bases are TGTGCCACCAGCTACGGACAGGGGTCTTACAATGAGCAGTTCTTC. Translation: CATSYGQGSYNEQFF.

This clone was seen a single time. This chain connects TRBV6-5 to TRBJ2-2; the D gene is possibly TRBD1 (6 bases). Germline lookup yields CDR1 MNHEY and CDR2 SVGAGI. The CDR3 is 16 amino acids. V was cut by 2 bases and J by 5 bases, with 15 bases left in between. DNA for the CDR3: TGTGCCAGCAGTTACAACTCCGGGACAACGACCGGGGAGCTGTTTTTT. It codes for CASSYNSGTTTGELFF.

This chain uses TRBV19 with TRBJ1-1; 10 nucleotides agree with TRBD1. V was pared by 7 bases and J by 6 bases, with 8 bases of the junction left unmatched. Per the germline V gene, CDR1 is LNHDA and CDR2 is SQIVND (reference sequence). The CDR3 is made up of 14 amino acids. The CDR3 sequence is CASTGQGVWAEAFF. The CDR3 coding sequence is TGTGCCAGTACCGGACAGGGGGTTTGGGCTGAAGCTTTCTTT. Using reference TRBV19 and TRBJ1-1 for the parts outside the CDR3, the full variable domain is DGGITQSPKYLFRKEGQNVTLSCEQNLNHDAMYWYRQDPGQGLRLIYYSQIVNDFQKGDIAEGYSVSREKKESFPLTVTSAQKNPTAFYLCASTGQGVWAEAFFGQGTRLTVV.

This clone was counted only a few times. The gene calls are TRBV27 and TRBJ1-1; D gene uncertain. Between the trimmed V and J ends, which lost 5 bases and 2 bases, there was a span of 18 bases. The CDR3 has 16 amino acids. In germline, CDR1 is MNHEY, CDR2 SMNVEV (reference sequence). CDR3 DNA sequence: TGTGCCAGCAGTCCCCTCCGGGGAAGATTTAACACTGAAGCTTTCTTT. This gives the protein CASSPLRGRFNTEAFF.